This T cell receptor (beta chain) was recovered during a study of blood T cells in healthy people across ages. Together with a sample-barcoded 5' primer, a J-beta primer mix was included in a second PCR lasting roughly 6 to 12 cycles. TCRdb analysed the 5' RACE reads with MiXCR anew, one entry per CDR3 protein. The table has some 1.7 million distinct CDR3 sequences, over 25% seen once. Germline V lookup: CDR1 SGHRS, CDR2 YFSETQ. This CDR3 spans 14 amino acids. About this clonotype itself: A junction boundary mismatches the germline segment, possibly from a read error.

The chain employs TRBV5-1 and TRBJ1-2; D is possibly TRBD1 (5 bases). Sequencing input: blood. This TCR was sampled from a woman aged 25 to 39 in good health. CDR3: CASSLVEGTDGYTF. The DNA of the CDR3 is TGCGCCAGTAGCTTGGTGGAGGGGACGGATGGCTACACCTTC.